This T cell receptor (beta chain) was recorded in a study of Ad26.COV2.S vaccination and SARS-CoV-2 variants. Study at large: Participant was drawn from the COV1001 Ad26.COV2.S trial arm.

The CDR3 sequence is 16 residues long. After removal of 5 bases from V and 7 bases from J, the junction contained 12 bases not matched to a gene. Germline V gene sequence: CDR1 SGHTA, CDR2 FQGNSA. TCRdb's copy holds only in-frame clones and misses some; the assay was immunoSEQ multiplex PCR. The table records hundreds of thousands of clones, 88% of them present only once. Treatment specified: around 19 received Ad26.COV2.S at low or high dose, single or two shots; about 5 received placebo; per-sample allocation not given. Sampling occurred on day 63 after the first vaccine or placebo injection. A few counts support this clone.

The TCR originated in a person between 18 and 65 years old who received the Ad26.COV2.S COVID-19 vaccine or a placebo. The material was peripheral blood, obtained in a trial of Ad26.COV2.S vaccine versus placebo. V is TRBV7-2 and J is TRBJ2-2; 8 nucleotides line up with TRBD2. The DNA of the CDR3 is TGTGCCAGCAGCCTCTCAGGAGCGGGAGTTGGCGGGGAGCTGTTTTTT. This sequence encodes CASSLSGAGVGGELFF.